The count of the clone carrying this T cell receptor beta chain is one. The participants were between about 18 and 89 years old and came from 24 US areas. This sample is part of a study of blood T cell repertoires in COVID-19. V shed 1 base, J shed 0 bases, and the junction held 12 bases outside the gene matches. This CDR3 is built from 19 residues. Germline CDR1 is GTSNPN and CDR2 is SVGIG (reference sequence). The table came from immunoSEQ multiplex PCR; TCRdb's copy has only in-frame clones and leaves some out. The data hold roughly 400,000 clones, with 88% observed a single time. This clonotype was sampled from a woman aged 40-49 years with acute COVID-19. This rearrangement joins TRBV30 to TRBJ1-5; 10 positions match TRBD1. Sequenced: PBMCs or T cells enriched from blood (not recorded which). The CDR3 loop reads CAWSDWGQGITGSNQPQHF. CDR3 sequence (DNA): TGTGCCTGGAGTGACTGGGGACAGGGGATAACAGGTAGCAATCAGCCCCAGCATTTT.